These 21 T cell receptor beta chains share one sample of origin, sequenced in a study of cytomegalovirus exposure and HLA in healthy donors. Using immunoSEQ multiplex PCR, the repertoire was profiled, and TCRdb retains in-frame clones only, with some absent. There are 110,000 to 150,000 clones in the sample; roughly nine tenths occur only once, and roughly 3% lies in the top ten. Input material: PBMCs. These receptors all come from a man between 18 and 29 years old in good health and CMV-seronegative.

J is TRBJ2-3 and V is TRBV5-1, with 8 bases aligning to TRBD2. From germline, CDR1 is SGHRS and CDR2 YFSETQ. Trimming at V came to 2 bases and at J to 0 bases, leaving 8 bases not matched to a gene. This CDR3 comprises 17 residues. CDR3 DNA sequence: TGCGCCAGCAGCTTCGGGCGGGGGGAACCTAGCACAGATACGCAGTATTTT. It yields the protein CASSFGRGEPSTDTQYF.

The CDR3 reads CASLGTSRSYEQYF. CDR3 nucleotides: TGTGCCAGCCTAGGCACTAGCCGCTCCTACGAGCAGTACTTC. The chain uses TRBV28 and TRBJ2-7, with D perhaps matching TRBD2 (6 bases). Germline CDR1 MDHEN, CDR2 SYDVKM. V was clipped by 8 bases and J by 0 bases, with 14 bases between them. This CDR3 contains 14 residues. Filled out from reference TRBV28 and TRBJ2-7, the complete variable domain reads DVKVTQSSRYLVKRTGEKVFLECVQDMDHENMFWYRQDPGLGLRLIYFSYDVKMKEKGDIPEGYSVSREKKERFSLILESASTNQTSMYLCASLGTSRSYEQYFGPGTRLTVT.

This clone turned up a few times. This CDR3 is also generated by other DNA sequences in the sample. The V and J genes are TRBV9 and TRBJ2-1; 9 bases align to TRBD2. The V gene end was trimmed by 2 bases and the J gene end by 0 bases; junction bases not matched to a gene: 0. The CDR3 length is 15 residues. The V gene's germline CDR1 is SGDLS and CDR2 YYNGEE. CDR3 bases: TGTGCCAGCAGCGTTAGCGGGAGCTCCTACAATGAGCAGTTCTTC. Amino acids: CASSVSGSSYNEQFF.

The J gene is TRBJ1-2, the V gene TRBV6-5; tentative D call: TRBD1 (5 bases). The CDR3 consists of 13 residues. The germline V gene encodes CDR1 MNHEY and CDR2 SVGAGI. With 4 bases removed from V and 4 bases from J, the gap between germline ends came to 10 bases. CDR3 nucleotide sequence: TGTGCCAGCAGTTTTAGGGGAGGCTATGGCTACACCTTC. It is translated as CASSFRGGYGYTF.

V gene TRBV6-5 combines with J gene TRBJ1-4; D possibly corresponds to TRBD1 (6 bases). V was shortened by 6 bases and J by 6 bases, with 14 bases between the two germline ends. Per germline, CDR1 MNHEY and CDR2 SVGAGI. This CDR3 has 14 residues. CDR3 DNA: TGTGCCAGCAGCGACAGGCCCCGTTATGAAAAACTGTTTTTT. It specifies CASSDRPRYEKLFF.

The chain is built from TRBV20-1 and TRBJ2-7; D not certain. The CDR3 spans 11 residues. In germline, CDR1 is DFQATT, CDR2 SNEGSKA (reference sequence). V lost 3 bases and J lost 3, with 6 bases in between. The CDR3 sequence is CSASAIYEQYF. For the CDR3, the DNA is TGCAGTGCTAGTGCTATCTACGAGCAGTACTTC.

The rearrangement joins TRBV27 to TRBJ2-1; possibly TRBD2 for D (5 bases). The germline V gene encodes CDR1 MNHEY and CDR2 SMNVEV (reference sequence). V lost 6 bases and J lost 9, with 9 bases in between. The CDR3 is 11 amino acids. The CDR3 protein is CASSRGGEQFF. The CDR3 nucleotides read TGTGCCAGCAGCCGAGGAGGTGAGCAGTTCTTC.

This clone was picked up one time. As DNA, the CDR3 is TGTGCCAGCAGTTTAGTCCTAGCGGACCTCTACGAGCAGTACTTC. Amino acids: CASSLVLADLYEQYF. V usage is TRBV27 and J usage is TRBJ2-7; TRBD2 aligns across 7 bases. The CDR3 sequence is 15 residues long. V dropped 2 bases and J dropped 3; count of bases not matched to a gene: 7. Per the germline V gene, CDR1 is MNHEY and CDR2 is SMNVEV (reference sequence).

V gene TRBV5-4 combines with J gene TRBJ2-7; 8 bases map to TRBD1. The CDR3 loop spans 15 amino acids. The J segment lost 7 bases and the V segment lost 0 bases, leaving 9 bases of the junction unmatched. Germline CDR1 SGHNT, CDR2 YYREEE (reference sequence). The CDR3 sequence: CASSLDQGARQEQYF. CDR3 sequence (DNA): TGTGCCAGCAGCTTGGACCAGGGGGCACGACAGGAGCAGTACTTC. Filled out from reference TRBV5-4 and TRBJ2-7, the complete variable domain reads ETGVTQSPTHLIKTRGQQVTLRCSSQSGHNTVSWYQQALGQGPQFIFQYYREEENGRGNFPPRFSGLQFPNYSSELNVNALELDDSALYLCASSLDQGARQEQYFGPGTRLTVT.

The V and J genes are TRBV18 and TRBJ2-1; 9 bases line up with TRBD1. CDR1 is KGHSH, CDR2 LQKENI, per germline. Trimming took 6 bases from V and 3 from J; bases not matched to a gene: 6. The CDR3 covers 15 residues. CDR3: CASSPGQGHYNEQFF. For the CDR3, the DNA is TGTGCCAGCTCTCCCGGACAGGGGCACTACAATGAGCAGTTCTTC.

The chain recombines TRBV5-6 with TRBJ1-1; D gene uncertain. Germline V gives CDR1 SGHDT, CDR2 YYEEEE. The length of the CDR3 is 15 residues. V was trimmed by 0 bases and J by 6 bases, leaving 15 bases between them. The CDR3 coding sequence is TGTGCCAGCAGCTTGGTTGGGTGGAGGGCAGCTGAAGCTTTCTTT. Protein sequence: CASSLVGWRAAEAFF.

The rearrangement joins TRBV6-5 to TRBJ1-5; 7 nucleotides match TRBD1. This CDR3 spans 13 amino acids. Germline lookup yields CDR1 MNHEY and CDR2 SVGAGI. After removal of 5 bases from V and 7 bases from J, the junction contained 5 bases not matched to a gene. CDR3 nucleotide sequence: TGTGCCAGCAGTCATGACAGGGACCAGCCCCAGCATTTT. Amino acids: CASSHDRDQPQHF.

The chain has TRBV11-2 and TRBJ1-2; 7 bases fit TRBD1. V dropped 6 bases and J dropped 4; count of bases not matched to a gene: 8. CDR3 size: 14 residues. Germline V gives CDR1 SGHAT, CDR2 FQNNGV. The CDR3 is CASRPVGQIYGYTF. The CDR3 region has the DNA TGTGCCAGCAGGCCAGTGGGACAGATCTATGGCTACACCTTC.

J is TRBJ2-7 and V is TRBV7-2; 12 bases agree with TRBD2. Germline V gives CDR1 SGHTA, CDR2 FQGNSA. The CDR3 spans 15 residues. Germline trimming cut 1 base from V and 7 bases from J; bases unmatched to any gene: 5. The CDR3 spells CASSLGLAGGLEQYF. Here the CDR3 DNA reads TGTGCCAGCAGCTTAGGCCTAGCGGGAGGGTTAGAGCAGTACTTC. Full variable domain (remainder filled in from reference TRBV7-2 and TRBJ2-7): GAGVSQSPSNKVTEKGKDVELRCDPISGHTALYWYRQSLGQGLEFLIYFQGNSAPDKSGLPSDRFSAERTGGSVSTLTIQRTQQEDSAVYLCASSLGLAGGLEQYFGPGTRLTVT.

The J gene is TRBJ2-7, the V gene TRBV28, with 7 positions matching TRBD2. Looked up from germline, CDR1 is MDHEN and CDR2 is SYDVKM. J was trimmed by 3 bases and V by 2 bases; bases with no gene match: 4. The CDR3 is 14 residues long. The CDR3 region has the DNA TGTGCCAGCAGTTTACTAGCGGACCTCTACGAGCAGTACTTC. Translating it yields CASSLLADLYEQYF.

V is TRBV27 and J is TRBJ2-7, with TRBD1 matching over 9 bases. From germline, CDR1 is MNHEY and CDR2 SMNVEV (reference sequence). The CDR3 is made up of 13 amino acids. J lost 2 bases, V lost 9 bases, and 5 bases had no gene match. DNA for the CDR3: TGTGCCAGGAGACAGGGGGTAACCTACGAGCAGTACTTC. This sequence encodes CARRQGVTYEQYF.

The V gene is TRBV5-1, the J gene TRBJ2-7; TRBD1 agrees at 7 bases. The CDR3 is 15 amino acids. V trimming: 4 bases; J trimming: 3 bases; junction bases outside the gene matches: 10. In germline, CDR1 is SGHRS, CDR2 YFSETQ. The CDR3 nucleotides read TGCGCCAGCAGCATAGCAGGGGGTTTTCTCTACGAGCAGTACTTC. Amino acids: CASSIAGGFLYEQYF.

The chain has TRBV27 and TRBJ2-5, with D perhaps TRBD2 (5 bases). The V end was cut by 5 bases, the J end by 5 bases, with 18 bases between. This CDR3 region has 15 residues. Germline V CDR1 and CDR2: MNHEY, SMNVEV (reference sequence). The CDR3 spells CASSPGIRRTETQYF. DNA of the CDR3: TGTGCCAGCAGTCCGGGGATTCGAAGGACGGAGACCCAGTACTTC.

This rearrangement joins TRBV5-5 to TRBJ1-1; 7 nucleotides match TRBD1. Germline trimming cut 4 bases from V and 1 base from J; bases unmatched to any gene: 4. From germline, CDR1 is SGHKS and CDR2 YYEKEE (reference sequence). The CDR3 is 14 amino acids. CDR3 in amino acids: CASSAYRGNTEAFF. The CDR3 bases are TGTGCCAGCAGCGCCTACAGGGGGAACACTGAAGCTTTCTTT.

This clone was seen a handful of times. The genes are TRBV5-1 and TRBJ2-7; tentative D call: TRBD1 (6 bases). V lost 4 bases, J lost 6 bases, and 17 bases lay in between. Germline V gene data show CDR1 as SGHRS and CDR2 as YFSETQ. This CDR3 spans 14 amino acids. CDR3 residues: CASSLGAPSSEQYF. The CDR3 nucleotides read TGCGCCAGCAGCCTGGGGGCGCCGAGTTCCGAGCAGTACTTC. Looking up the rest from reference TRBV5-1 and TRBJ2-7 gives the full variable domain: KAGVTQTPRYLIKTRGQQVTLSCSPISGHRSVSWYQQTPGQGLQFLFEYFSETQRNKGNFPGRFSGRQFSNSRSEMNVSTLELGDSALYLCASSLGAPSSEQYFGPGTRLTVT.

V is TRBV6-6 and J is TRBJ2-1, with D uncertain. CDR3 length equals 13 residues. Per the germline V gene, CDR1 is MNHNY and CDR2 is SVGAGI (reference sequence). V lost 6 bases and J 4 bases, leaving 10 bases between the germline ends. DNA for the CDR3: TGTGCCAGCAGCCTGAGCCCATACAATGAGCAGTTCTTC. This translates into CASSLSPYNEQFF.